This T cell receptor (beta chain) is from a study of CXCR3-negative and CXCR3-positive naive CD8 T cells. Study-wide results and caveats: Comparison of naive CXCR3-negative and CXCR3-positive cells revealed similar TRBV-TRBJ usage, while memory cells differed.

cDNA libraries for TRB were generated by 5' RACE incorporating UMI labels. TCRdb reanalyzed the 5' RACE reads and collapses them to one entry per CDR3 protein, without DNA. The sample totals around 140,000 distinct CDR3 sequences. The CDR3 extends over 15 amino acids. CDR1 is MDHEN and CDR2 is SYDVKM in the germline V gene. Remarks on this clonotype: Its specificity is unknown.

The material sequenced was naive CXCR3- CD8+ T cells from blood. The subset: CD45RO-CCR7+CD27+CD95- naive CD8+ T cells lacking CXCR3 (TNR3-). The J gene is TRBJ1-1, the V gene TRBV28; TCRdb's D gene call, TRBD1, goes unchecked for lack of DNA. The clonotype was recovered from a human donor in good health. Some clones in this sample may be carry-over from other donors' samples. The CDR3 loop is CASSYKGGLYTEAFF.